This is a list of T cell receptor beta chains from one sample in a study of cytomegalovirus exposure and HLA in healthy donors. This table comes from immunoSEQ multiplex PCR, and its TCRdb copy is limited to in-frame clones, with some not included. This sample has under 200,000 clones, with roughly 85% found just once. Sequencing was done on a sample of PBMCs. These receptors were obtained from a woman between 50 and 59 years old in good health and CMV-seronegative. Both conserved end residues are part of each CDR3. Clone sizes are given selectively: once, few, many, or a class where the clone is expanded.

j_gene	v_gene	abundance	len	CDR3aa
TRBJ2-1	TRBV10-3	NA	19	CAISESMGRGGDLYNEQFF
TRBJ2-7	TRBV6-5	NA	15	CASSYGGTSSYEQYF
TRBJ2-4	TRBV28	NA	14	CASKWEVGSNIQYF
TRBJ2-7	TRBV28	NA	15	CASSLGGGRRNEQYF
TRBJ1-2	TRBV28	NA	15	CASGRGDSPFYGYTF
TRBJ1-1	TRBV11-3	NA	16	CASSLGGTAGATEAFF
TRBJ2-3	TRBV6-1	NA	16	CASSEAAGRTTDTQYF
TRBJ2-7	TRBV7-8	NA	15	CASSVDRSSSYEQYF
TRBJ1-4	TRBV11-2	few	13	CASSNRDSEKLFF
TRBJ2-1	TRBV4-1	NA	19	CASSQRSLGLAGSYNEQFF
TRBJ1-5	TRBV19	NA	13	CASNPRGYQPQHF
TRBJ2-1	TRBV5-5	NA	15	CASSLAGGLGNEQFF
TRBJ1-3	TRBV7-2	NA	14	CASSSQTGRNTIYF
TRBJ2-1	TRBV7-9	NA	18	CASSPAVTSGRAYNEQFF
TRBJ1-2	TRBV15	NA	14	CATSRDRGGSGYTF
TRBJ1-1	TRBV7-8	NA	17	CASSLGVGTGVNTEAFF
TRBJ2-3	TRBV6-6	few	15	CASSYSSLNTDTQYF
TRBJ2-5	TRBV30	NA	15	CAGNRMAGPQETQYF
TRBJ1-5	TRBV19	few	18	CASREWDRGYTGNQPQHF
TRBJ2-5	TRBV7-9	NA	16	CASSYRTSGEQETQYF
TRBJ2-1	TRBV29-1	NA	13	CSVDRAGNNEQFF
TRBJ2-7	TRBV18	NA	12	CASSLFRDTPYF
TRBJ2-3	TRBV6-1	NA	15	CATPRLAGFLDTQYF
TRBJ2-7	TRBV29-1	NA	14	CSVSAGPGSYEQYF
TRBJ2-1	TRBV6-1	few	15	CASSGQSSSYNEQFF
TRBJ1-4	TRBV20-1	NA	11	CRGASYEKLFF
TRBJ2-7	TRBV6-5	once	16	CASSYQWTGGTYEQYF
TRBJ2-1	TRBV4-3	NA	14	CASSPSGLYNEQFF
TRBJ2-5	TRBV5-6	NA	14	CASSPGVYQETQYF
TRBJ2-5	TRBV5-1	few	15	CASSFQGREGETQYF
TRBJ2-7	TRBV7-2	NA	13	CASSSRGGLARMF
TRBJ1-1	TRBV7-9	NA	13	CASSLAANTEAFF